These 21 T cell receptor beta chains originate from one sample sequenced in a study of shared clonotypes between healthy human individuals. The table came from immunoSEQ multiplex PCR; TCRdb's copy has only in-frame clones and leaves some out. Here the sample spans about a million clones, around 76% being singletons. The sample was memory CD4+ T cells sorted from blood. Subset defined: CD45RA-negative fraction. These receptors came from a man aged 18-30 years in good health.

Only one count was recorded for this clone. The CDR3 DNA is TGTGCCAGCAGTTCACAGGGGATTGGTGGCTACACCTTC. Protein: CASSSQGIGGYTF. The V gene is TRBV6-5, the J gene TRBJ1-2, with 7 bases that match TRBD1. J gave up 7 bases and V 4 bases, and 6 bases lay outside the gene matches. Germline CDR1 is MNHEY and CDR2 is SVGAGI. The CDR3 runs 13 residues.

This clone was seen repeatedly, ten times or more. The chain recombines TRBV16 with TRBJ1-2; D ambiguous. Germline V gene lookup returns CDR1 KGHSY and CDR2 FQNENV. The CDR3 sequence is 12 residues long. V was shortened by 2 bases and J by 3 bases, with 4 bases between the two germline ends. CDR3 region: CASSQGHYGYTF. In DNA, the CDR3 is TGTGCCAGCAGCCAAGGACACTATGGCTACACCTTC.

The CDR3, as DNA: TGTGCCAGCAGCTTAGGGCCTCTAGCGGGAGGGGGTAATGAGCAGTTCTTC. Translation gives CASSLGPLAGGGNEQFF. The chain has TRBV7-2 and TRBJ2-1; TRBD2 aligns across 12 bases. The V gene end was trimmed by 1 base and the J gene end by 7 bases; junction bases not matched to a gene: 8. The CDR3 sequence is 17 residues long. Looked up from germline, CDR1 is SGHTA and CDR2 is FQGNSA.

V usage is TRBV5-6 and J usage is TRBJ2-2, with a weak D call TRBD2 (5 bases). The germline V and J ends were trimmed by 3 bases and 2 bases, with 14 bases remaining between them. The CDR3 runs to 16 residues. The germline V gene encodes CDR1 SGHDT and CDR2 YYEEEE. The CDR3 DNA is TGTGCCAGCAGCTGGTCGGGCGGGTCCAACACCGGGGAGCTGTTTTTT. It encodes CASSWSGGSNTGELFF. The variable domain in full, completed from reference TRBV5-6 and TRBJ2-2, reads DAGVTQSPTHLIKTRGQQVTLRCSPKSGHDTVSWYQQALGQGPQFIFQYYEEEERQRGNFPDRFSGHQFPNYSSELNVNALLLGDSALYLCASSWSGGSNTGELFFGEGSRLTVL.

The chain employs TRBV18 and TRBJ2-7; 8 bases map to TRBD2. With V trimmed by 3 bases and J by 0 bases, 13 bases remained unmatched. Germline V CDR1 and CDR2: KGHSH, LQKENI. CDR3 length equals 18 residues. CDR3 in amino acids: CASSPVAGGPTSSYEQYF. In DNA, the CDR3 is TGTGCCAGCTCACCCGTTGCGGGGGGCCCTACAAGCTCCTACGAGCAGTACTTC.

The chain has TRBV5-6 and TRBJ2-7; D is perhaps TRBD2 (6 bases). The CDR3 loop spans 16 amino acids. Germline values: CDR1 SGHDT, CDR2 YYEEEE. Trimming removed 4 bases from V and 0 bases from J, with 17 bases in between. CDR3 coding DNA: TGTGCCAGCAGCCTGTTTTCCGCGGGGACCTCCTACGAGCAGTACTTC. It is translated as CASSLFSAGTSYEQYF. The entire variable domain, with the rest obtained from reference TRBV5-6 and TRBJ2-7, is as follows: DAGVTQSPTHLIKTRGQQVTLRCSPKSGHDTVSWYQQALGQGPQFIFQYYEEEERQRGNFPDRFSGHQFPNYSSELNVNALLLGDSALYLCASSLFSAGTSYEQYFGPGTRLTVT.

This clone was seen a few times. This likely came from a read error, as a far larger clone is one base away. The gene calls are TRBV6-1 and TRBJ2-7, with D uncertain. Trimming shortened V by 4 bases and J by 2 bases, and 3 bases separated the two germline ends. Germline CDR1 reads MNHNS; CDR2 reads SASEGT. CDR3 length equals 11 residues. The CDR3 DNA is TGTGCCAGCAGTGTAACCTACGAGCAGTACTTC. Translating it yields CASSVTYEQYF.

This clone appeared once. The CDR3 is CASSLVPDQPQHF. The CDR3 DNA follows: TGCGCCAGCAGCTTGGTTCCAGATCAGCCCCAGCATTTT. The chain employs TRBV5-1 and TRBJ1-5, with D unresolved. The germline CDR1 and CDR2 sequences are SGHRS and YFSETQ. V lost 0 bases to trimming and J lost 5 bases, with 6 bases between them. This CDR3 spans 13 amino acids.

A few counts support this clone. The V call is TRBV11-2, the J call TRBJ2-7; 12 bases align to TRBD2. The CDR3 covers 17 residues. V dropped 3 bases and J dropped 3; count of bases not matched to a gene: 9. Germline V lookup: CDR1 SGHAT, CDR2 FQNNGV. The CDR3 loop is CASSLTWTSGAIYEQYF. The DNA for the CDR3 is TGTGCCAGCAGCTTGACCTGGACTAGCGGGGCGATCTACGAGCAGTACTTC.

V gene TRBV28 combines with J gene TRBJ1-2; maybe TRBD1 (5 bases). Per the germline V gene, CDR1 is MDHEN and CDR2 is SYDVKM. V lost 7 bases and J lost 8, with 23 bases in between. This CDR3 is built from 15 residues. As DNA, the CDR3 is TGTGCCAGCACTCCCCGCGGTGTGGGGGTTTTAGGCTACACCTTC. Translating gives CASTPRGVGVLGYTF.

For this clone: This sample includes further DNA sequences coding for the same CDR3. V usage is TRBV19 and J usage is TRBJ2-5, with no clear D. The V and J ends lost 2 bases and 5 bases respectively, with 3 bases between them. CDR1 is LNHDA and CDR2 is SQIVND in the germline V gene (reference sequence). This CDR3 is 11 amino acids long. CDR3 region: CASSISETQYF. In DNA, the CDR3 is TGTGCCAGTAGTATAAGTGAGACCCAGTACTTC. Looking up the rest from reference TRBV19 and TRBJ2-5 gives the full variable domain: DGGITQSPKYLFRKEGQNVTLSCEQNLNHDAMYWYRQDPGQGLRLIYYSQIVNDFQKGDIAEGYSVSREKKESFPLTVTSAQKNPTAFYLCASSISETQYFGPGTRLLVL.

On this clone itself: Other DNA sequences in this specimen translate into the identical CDR3. The chain employs TRBV18 and TRBJ1-1; D gene uncertain. CDR1 is KGHSH, CDR2 LQKENI, per germline. This CDR3 region has 13 residues. V was shortened by 3 bases and J by 1 base, with 6 bases between the two germline ends. The CDR3 sequence: CASSPDQNTEAFF. The CDR3 bases are TGTGCCAGCTCACCGGATCAGAACACTGAAGCTTTCTTT.

This clone was observed a handful of times. Other DNA sequences of this sample code for an identical CDR3. The V and J genes are TRBV10-3 and TRBJ1-1; 7 positions match TRBD1. The V gene's germline CDR1 is ENHRY and CDR2 SYGVKD. This CDR3 is built from 13 residues. Unmatched junction bases numbered 1, after V lost 5 bases and J lost 1 base. CDR3 sequence (DNA): TGTGCCATCAGTCAGGGGGGGAACACTGAAGCTTTCTTT. This translates into CAISQGGNTEAFF.

In its sample, this clone was seen once. The CDR3 DNA reads as TGCAGTGCTAGTGATGGCCATGGCTACACCTTC. Amino acids: CSASDGHGYTF. This chain uses TRBV20-1 with TRBJ1-2; D gene ambiguous. The CDR3 is made up of 11 amino acids. V was clipped by 3 bases and J by 6 bases, with 8 bases between them. Germline V CDR1 and CDR2: DFQATT, SNEGSKA (reference sequence).

This chain connects TRBV7-2 to TRBJ2-5, with 9 bases fitting TRBD1. Losses at the gene ends were 3 bases for V and 4 bases for J; bases not matched to a gene: 6. Looked up from germline, CDR1 is SGHTA and CDR2 is FQGNSA. The CDR3 is 15 residues long. CDR3 coding DNA: TGTGCCAGCAGCTTTTCACAGGGGGCCGGAGAGACCCAGTACTTC. It is translated as CASSFSQGAGETQYF.

V and J are TRBV25-1 and TRBJ2-3; no firm D call. V lost 1 base and J lost 4, with 12 bases in between. There are 15 residues in the CDR3. The germline CDR1 and CDR2 sequences are MGHDK and SYGVNS. The CDR3 loop is CASSEWGIEADTQYF. CDR3 bases: TGTGCCAGCAGTGAATGGGGAATTGAGGCAGATACGCAGTATTTT.

The chain joins TRBV5-4 to TRBJ1-2; D gene uncertain. Trimming removed 2 bases from V and 4 bases from J, with 15 bases in between. Germline V gives CDR1 SGHNT, CDR2 YYREEE (reference sequence). The length of the CDR3 is 15 residues. The CDR3: CASSFPPLPAYGYTF. The CDR3 DNA is TGTGCCAGCAGCTTCCCCCCCCTCCCAGCCTATGGCTACACCTTC.

The genes are TRBV7-2 and TRBJ2-7; either TRBD1 or TRBD2 may fit D (6 bases each). The CDR3 consists of 13 residues. Trimming pared 2 bases from V and 6 bases from J, leaving 11 bases between. Per germline, CDR1 SGHTA and CDR2 FQGNSA. CDR3 sequence: CASSLPRGVEQYF. As DNA, the CDR3 is TGTGCCAGCAGCTTACCAAGGGGGGTCGAGCAGTACTTC.

The chain links TRBV30 to TRBJ2-2; 14 nucleotides line up with TRBD2. The germline CDR1 and CDR2 sequences are GTSNPN and SVGIG (reference sequence). The CDR3 is 16 amino acids. The V and J ends lost 1 base and 7 bases, in that order; junction bases with no gene match: 5. The CDR3 sequence is CAWSAGLAGGRGELFF. The CDR3 coding sequence is TGTGCCTGGAGTGCCGGACTAGCGGGAGGCCGCGGGGAGCTGTTTTTT.

The chain employs TRBV9 and TRBJ2-7; 7 nucleotides agree with TRBD1. The CDR3 covers 14 residues. Germline V gene data show CDR1 as SGDLS and CDR2 as YYNGEE. The junction had 5 bases not matched to a gene; V was cut back by 3 bases and J by 2 bases. The CDR3 loop is CASSATGNTYEQYF. The CDR3 coding sequence is TGTGCCAGCAGCGCGACAGGGAATACCTACGAGCAGTACTTC.

On this clone itself: At one end, the junction sequence differs from germline, possibly due to a read error. The J gene is TRBJ2-7, the V gene TRBV7-2, with 10 bases that match TRBD2. The CDR3 is made up of 13 amino acids. CDR1 is SGHTA, CDR2 FQGNSA, per germline. CDR3 bases: TGTGCCAGCAGCTTATCGCAGCGGGAGGGCCAACACTTC. Translation: CASSLSQREGQHF.